The present TCR beta chain was sequenced within a study of tumor and adjacent non-tumor tissue in lung cancer. Across the study: The cohort had 12 to 13 adenocarcinoma, a couple of squamous cell and 1 small cell patients.

RNA was extracted from bulk tissue without any cell sorting. More than 3 cm separated this lung sample from the edge of the tumor. TCRbeta libraries were built with three rounds of nested PCR, modified from ARM-PCR. TCRdb independently ran MiXCR on the multiplex PCR reads; one entry per CDR3 protein. Found here are about 67,000 distinct CDR3 sequences, approximately 73% of them singletons; the top ten hold around 45%. Study-wide results and caveats: Tumor tissue had significantly higher TCR diversity than normal lung. Shorter survival was associated with higher TCR diversity in tumors. In normal lung, the top 100 clones were significantly more dominant than in tumor.

To note about this clonotype: Its antigen is unidentified. A much larger clonotype is one base distant, so this may be a read error.

This CDR3 has 13 amino acids. The junction had 7 bases not matched to a gene; V was cut back by 6 bases and J by 9 bases. Germline values: CDR1 SNHLY, CDR2 FYNNEI. This sequence was found in a man in his sixties with non-small cell lung cancer. The chain combines TRBV2 with TRBJ1-5; TRBD1 matches at 8 bases. Sample: distant non-tumor lung tissue. The CDR3 bases are TGTGCCAGCAGCCCGACAGGGGCTCGGCCCCAGCATTTT. Amino acid sequence: CASSPTGARPQHF.